This section outlines one T cell receptor (beta chain) sequence together with its context. The sample is drawn from a study of control samples from healthy donors and cancer patients. Trimming took 3 bases from V and 6 from J, leaving 14 bases between them. The CDR3 covers 15 residues. Germline V CDR1 and CDR2: KGHSH, LQKENI. Data came from immunoSEQ multiplex PCR; TCRdb stores just in-frame clones and leaves some out. The profile covers about 100,000 clones, with roughly 87% appearing a single time and 15% to 20% taken by the ten largest. V is TRBV18 and J is TRBJ1-4; TRBD1 might be the D (6 bases). The receptor was derived from a woman aged 50 to 60 in good health. The sequenced sample consisted of blood. The CDR3 loop reads CASSPTRGADEKLFF. The CDR3 DNA reads TGTGCCAGCTCACCCACCCGGGGGGCTGATGAAAAACTGTTTTTT.